What follows are 4 T cell receptor beta chains derived from one specimen sequenced in a study of T-cell reconstitution after alpha-beta-depleted transplantation in children. Preparation of the TCRbeta library involved a method that used unique molecular identifiers. TCRdb reprocessed the PCR reads with MiXCR, giving one entry per CDR3 protein. Here the sample spans 25,000 to 30,000 distinct CDR3 sequences, about 6.2% being singletons. Sequencing used PBMCs, mostly from graft donor cells, obtained 180 days after TCRalphabeta/CD19-depleted stem cell transplant. The receptors derive from a male patient younger than 18 who had a stem cell transplant for acute myeloid leukemia, so the T cells may come from the graft donor.

Ten or more counts support this clonotype. CDR3 in DNA: TGTGCCAGCAGCTTAGATATGCGGGCAGGGAGGAGAACTGAAGCTTTCTTT. Translated: CASSLDMRAGRRTEAFF. The chain recombines TRBV11-2 with TRBJ1-1, with D tentatively TRBD1 (5 bases). V was pared by 0 bases and J by 5 bases, with 19 bases between. Germline V gene data show CDR1 as SGHAT and CDR2 as FQNNGV. The CDR3 has 17 residues.

This clonotype has at least ten counts. The chain combines TRBV10-3 with TRBJ2-7, with D hard to call. Deletions cut 6 bases from V and 10 bases from J, with 19 bases between. The CDR3 has 13 residues. Germline CDR1 and CDR2: ENHRY and SYGVKD. The CDR3 region has the DNA TGTGCCATCAGCCTAGGAGATTCTACAGACCAGTACTTC. The encoded protein is CAISLGDSTDQYF.

This clonotype occurred many times. The J gene is TRBJ1-5, the V gene TRBV7-9, with TRBD1 identical over 10 bases. Trimming removed 5 bases from V and 3 bases from J; junction bases left unmatched: 4. Germline V gives CDR1 SEHNR, CDR2 FQNEAQ (reference sequence). The CDR3 extends over 15 amino acids. The CDR3 region is CASSTGTGANQPQHF. CDR3 sequence (DNA): TGTGCCAGCAGCACTGGGACAGGGGCCAATCAGCCCCAGCATTTT. Based on the CDR3 plus reference TRBV7-9 and TRBJ1-5, the full variable domain is DTGVSQNPRHKITKRGQNVTFRCDPISEHNRLYWYRQTLGQGPEFLTYFQNEAQLEKSRLLSDRFSAERPKGSFSTLEIQRTEQGDSAMYLCASSTGTGANQPQHFGDGTRLSIL.

The sample holds many counts of this clonotype. The V and J genes are TRBV11-3 and TRBJ1-6, with TRBD1 as a possible D gene (5 bases). Germline V gives CDR1 SGHNT, CDR2 YENEEA. V gave up 1 base and J gave up 0 bases, with 13 bases separating them. The length of the CDR3 is 18 residues. The CDR3 DNA sequence: TGTGCCAGCAGCTTAGGGGACCGAAGGAGCTCCTATAATTCACCCCTCCACTTT. Encoded protein: CASSLGDRRSSYNSPLHF.